The source of this T cell receptor beta chain is a study of CD8 T cells in Susac syndrome. The study, taken as a whole, reports: In its TCR sequencing and HLA analysis, the study acknowledged that the number of individuals was relatively small.

Germline CDR1 and CDR2: LGHNA and YSLEER. The CDR3 runs 14 residues. Trimming removed 0 bases from V and 3 bases from J, with 8 bases in between. Details on this clonotype: Its antigen remains unidentified.

TEMRA cells were enriched by FACS, and CD4+ and CD8+ T cells were negatively isolated. Reverse transcription of roughly 0.45 to 1 ug RNA was performed with random hexamers. TCRdb redid the calling of the immunoSEQ multiplex PCR reads with MiXCR, one entry per CDR3 protein. The data contain under 150,000 distinct CDR3 sequences, approximately 95% of them singletons. The TCR comes from a human donor in good health. This chain links TRBV4-3 with TRBJ2-5; D not certain. Sequenced material: CD8+ T cells from PBMCs. The CDR3 nucleotides are TGCGCCAGCAGCCAAGACCTGGCGGAAGAGACCCAGTACTTC. Protein sequence: CASSQDLAEETQYF.